The clone carrying this TCR beta chain was found a few times. The sample is drawn from a study of control samples from healthy donors and cancer patients. Sequencing was performed with immunoSEQ multiplex PCR; in TCRdb, only in-frame clones are kept and a portion is missing. The sample shows nearly 200,000 clones, roughly nine tenths of them seen only once. The CDR3 length is 17 residues. The germline CDR1 and CDR2 sequences are MNHEY and SVGEGT. V shed 2 bases, J shed 0 bases, and the junction held 7 bases outside the gene matches. The TCR sequence derives from a man aged 25-45 years in good health. Material: blood. V and J are TRBV6-2 or TRBV6-3 and TRBJ1-5; 7 bases are shared with TRBD1. The CDR3 DNA is TGTGCCAGCAGTTACGGGCAGGGGGGACCTAGCAATCAGCCCCAGCATTTT. It codes for CASSYGQGGPSNQPQHF.